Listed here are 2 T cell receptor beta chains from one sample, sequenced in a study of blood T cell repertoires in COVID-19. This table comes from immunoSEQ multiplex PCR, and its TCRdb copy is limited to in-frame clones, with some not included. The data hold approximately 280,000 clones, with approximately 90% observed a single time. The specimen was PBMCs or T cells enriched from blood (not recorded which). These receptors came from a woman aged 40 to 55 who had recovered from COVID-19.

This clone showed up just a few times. As DNA, the CDR3 is TGTGCCAGCGCCCCGGGACAGGGGAGATACTACGAGCAGTACTTC. Protein: CASAPGQGRYYEQYF. This chain connects TRBV19 to TRBJ2-7, with 10 bases fitting TRBD1. V lost 9 bases, J lost 3 bases, and 11 bases stayed unmatched. Germline CDR1 LNHDA, CDR2 SQIVND (reference sequence). The CDR3 contains 15 residues.

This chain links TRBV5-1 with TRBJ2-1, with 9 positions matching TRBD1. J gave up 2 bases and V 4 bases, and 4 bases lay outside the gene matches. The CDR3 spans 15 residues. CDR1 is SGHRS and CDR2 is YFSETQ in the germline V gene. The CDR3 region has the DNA TGCGCCAGCAGCACGGGGACAGGGCCCTACAATGAGCAGTTCTTC. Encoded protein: CASSTGTGPYNEQFF.